The rows below give T cell receptor beta chains drawn from one sample of a study of blood T cell repertoires in COVID-19. The method was immunoSEQ multiplex PCR; TCRdb's version includes in-frame clones alone and lacks a portion of them. The table includes 200,000 to 250,000 clones, roughly four fifths detected once. Material: peripheral blood. Source of these receptors: an older man with acute or convalescent COVID-19. Each CDR3 is given with its conserved first and last residue. D genes are given only for firm matches. Size tells how often a clone was seen (once, few, many) or the class of an expanded clone, and some rows leave it out.

>NA|TRBD1|TRBJ2-6|TRBV7-9
CASTPYEGAVPSGANVLTF
TGTGCCAGCACCCCTTACGAGGGGGCGGTTCCCTCTGGGGCCAACGTCCTGACTTTC
>NA|TRBD2|TRBJ2-7|TRBV6-5
CASRATLAGPYEQYF
TGTGCCAGCAGGGCAACTTTAGCGGGCCCCTACGAGCAGTACTTC
>NA|TRBD1|TRBJ2-1|TRBV10-3
CAISDGTGVNEQFF
TGTGCCATCAGTGACGGGACAGGGGTCAATGAGCAGTTCTTC
>NA|NA|TRBJ2-7|TRBV5-1
CASSPSSRQTGAEQYF
TGCGCCAGCAGCCCTTCCTCAAGACAGACAGGTGCCGAGCAGTACTTC
>few|TRBD2|TRBJ2-1|TRBV13
CASSSPIDSGSSYNEQFF
TGTGCCAGCAGCTCCCCAATCGATAGCGGGAGCTCCTACAATGAGCAGTTCTTC
>NA|TRBD1|TRBJ1-1|TRBV7-9
CASSPQFDRGHGGAFF
TGTGCCAGCAGCCCCCAGTTTGACAGGGGGCATGGGGGGGCTTTCTTT
>once|NA|TRBJ1-1|TRBV29-1
CSVEEQAGEIAFF
TGCAGCGTTGAAGAACAGGCAGGGGAAATAGCTTTCTTT
>once|NA|TRBJ1-6|TRBV28
CASRSNRVGSPLHF
TGTGCCAGCAGGAGTAACAGGGTGGGTTCACCCCTCCACTTT
>NA|NA|TRBJ1-5|TRBV18
CASSPDRASKPQHF
TGTGCCAGCTCACCAGACAGAGCCTCCAAGCCCCAGCATTTT
>NA|TRBD2|TRBJ2-3|TRBV4-2
CASSQLTSGGFPDTQYF
TGTGCCAGCAGCCAATTGACTAGCGGGGGGTTCCCGGATACGCAGTATTTT
>few|TRBD1|TRBJ1-1|TRBV30
CAWSGTGRTEAFF
TGTGCCTGGAGTGGGACAGGGAGGACTGAAGCTTTCTTT
>few|TRBD2|TRBJ2-2|TRBV7-2
CASSPGLAGVLHGELFF
TGTGCCAGCAGCCCGGGACTAGCGGGAGTCCTCCACGGGGAGCTGTTTTTT
>NA|TRBD2|TRBJ2-1|TRBV24-1
CATSSGRTSSYNEQFF
TGTGCCACCAGTAGCGGGAGGACGAGCTCCTACAATGAGCAGTTCTTC
>NA|NA|TRBJ2-7|TRBV4-1
CASSRYGTNQGYYEQYF
TGCGCCAGCAGCCGATACGGGACAAACCAAGGATACTACGAGCAGTACTTC
>NA|NA|TRBJ1-3|TRBV19
CASSMVAVSGNTIYF
TGTGCCAGTAGTATGGTAGCGGTCTCTGGAAACACCATATATTTT
>NA|TRBD1|TRBJ2-1|TRBV24-1
CATARGSYNEQFF
TGTGCCACTGCCAGGGGGTCCTACAATGAGCAGTTCTTC
>once|NA|TRBJ2-2|TRBV3-1/TRBV3-2
CASSRGGAGVTGELFF
TGTGCCAGCAGCCGTGGGGGGGCAGGGGTCACCGGGGAGCTGTTTTTT
>NA|TRBD2|TRBJ2-7|TRBV7-2
CASSLGGLAGPYEQYF
TGTGCCAGCAGCTTAGGGGGACTAGCGGGACCCTACGAGCAGTACTTC
>many|TRBD1|TRBJ1-2|TRBV19
CASNPGQGLGGYTF
TGTGCCAGTAACCCGGGACAGGGACTGGGGGGCTACACCTTC
>NA|TRBD1|TRBJ1-3|TRBV18
CASSPGTGGSGNTIYF
TGTGCCAGCTCACCAGGGACAGGGGGTTCTGGAAACACCATATATTTT
>NA|NA|TRBJ1-3|TRBV6-6
CASLWGRGNTIYF
TGTGCCAGCCTCTGGGGGCGCGGAAACACCATATATTTT
>NA|NA|TRBJ2-3|TRBV5-4
CASSLRTAASSTDTQYF
TGTGCCAGCAGCTTAAGGACAGCCGCGTCAAGCACAGATACGCAGTATTTT
>NA|NA|TRBJ1-2|TRBV11-2
CASSPPGYGDGYTF
TGTGCCAGCAGCCCCCCGGGTTACGGCGATGGCTACACCTTC